The 10 T cell receptor beta chains in this list originate from one sample, sequenced in a study of T cells in Graves' hyperthyroidism and ophthalmopathy. The source material, RNA transcripts, was used to amplify TCR beta CDR3 regions. RT-PCR in the first round (using the HTBI primer set) targeted the TCR CDR3. TCRdb re-analysed the multiplex PCR reads in MiXCR, keeping a single row per CDR3 protein. The repertoire has about 420,000 distinct CDR3 sequences, approximately 14% of them found once; the top ten carry roughly 15%. Sequencing used blood. The receptors originated from a woman younger than 30 with Graves' hyperthyroidism.

The sample holds many counts of this clonotype. This chain connects TRBV2 to TRBJ2-3, with 8 bases fitting TRBD2. The CDR3 has 17 amino acids. CDR1 SNHLY and CDR2 FYNNEI come from the germline V gene. J lost 3 bases, V lost 3 bases, and 11 bases had no gene match. The CDR3 loop reads CASSDNQREHLTDTQYF. The CDR3 DNA reads as TGTGCCAGCAGTGACAATCAGCGGGAGCATTTGACAGATACGCAGTATTTT.

There are a few counts of this clonotype. This chain connects TRBV7-6 to TRBJ2-5, with 7 nucleotides matching TRBD1. This CDR3 is built from 15 residues. CDR1 is SGHVS, CDR2 FNYEAQ, per germline. With 3 bases clipped from V and 5 bases from J, the junction kept 9 bases outside the gene matches. The CDR3 loop reads CASSLIDRVGETQYF. The CDR3 DNA is TGTGCCAGCAGCTTGATTGACAGGGTGGGGGAGACCCAGTACTTC.

This clonotype was recorded at least ten times. The chain links TRBV2 to TRBJ1-5; TRBD1 might be the D (6 bases). Per the germline V gene, CDR1 is SNHLY and CDR2 is FYNNEI. Trimming removed 4 bases at V and 0 bases at J, with 10 bases between. This CDR3 has 15 amino acids. This chain's CDR3 is CASSARTASNQPQHF. The CDR3 bases are TGTGCCAGCAGTGCTCGGACAGCTAGCAATCAGCCCCAGCATTTT.

This chain links TRBV6-1 with TRBJ1-5; 7 positions agree with TRBD1. CDR1 and CDR2 (germline): MNHNS, SASEGT. The trim removed 3 bases at V and 1 base at J, leaving 9 bases unmatched. The CDR3 has 17 residues. The CDR3 is CASSDHRGMGSNQPQHF. In DNA form, the CDR3 reads TGTGCCAGCAGTGACCACAGGGGTATGGGGAGCAATCAGCCCCAGCATTTT.

This clonotype was counted at least ten times. The genes are TRBV7-8 and TRBJ2-1; 7 bases fit TRBD2. The ends lost 5 bases at V and 7 bases at J; junction bases unmatched: 11. The germline V gene has CDR1 SGHVS and CDR2 FQNEAQ. This CDR3 spans 15 amino acids. The CDR3 is CASSLQSGIGNEQFF. The CDR3 DNA sequence: TGTGCCAGCAGCCTCCAGAGCGGGATAGGGAATGAGCAGTTCTTC.

This clonotype was counted at least ten times. This sequence joins TRBV12-3 or TRBV12-4 and TRBJ1-1; the match to TRBD1 covers 8 bases. The CDR3 is made up of 15 amino acids. The V and J ends lost 2 bases and 4 bases, in that order; junction bases with no gene match: 6. DNA for the CDR3: TGTGCCAGCAGTTTAAATACAGGGGGGGGCACTGAAGCTTTCTTT. It specifies CASSLNTGGGTEAFF.

A few counts support this clonotype. CDR3 DNA sequence: TGTGCCAGTAGGACAGATCCCGGTCAAGAGACCCAGTACTTC. Translating it yields CASRTDPGQETQYF. The chain joins TRBV19 to TRBJ2-5; possibly TRBD1 for D (5 bases). Looked up from germline, CDR1 is LNHDA and CDR2 is SQIVND (reference sequence). CDR3 length: 14 amino acids. V was cut by 6 bases and J by 2 bases, with 13 bases left in between.

As concerns this clonotype: Since a much larger clone is just one base distant, this may be a read error. This chain links TRBV2 with TRBJ2-5; TRBD2 matches at 10 bases. The CDR3 has 16 amino acids. Trimming removed 9 bases from V and 5 bases from J; junction bases left unmatched: 15. Germline loops: CDR1 SNHLY, CDR2 FYNNEI. CDR3 sequence reads: CARSGASGRYRETQYF. The CDR3, as DNA: TGTGCCAGATCCGGGGCTAGCGGGAGATATCGGGAGACCCAGTACTTC.

V is TRBV7-2 and J is TRBJ2-7; 10 bases line up with TRBD2. The CDR3 contains 14 residues. Unmatched junction bases numbered 4, after V lost 6 bases and J lost 2 bases. Germline CDR1 and CDR2: SGHTA and FQGNSA. The CDR3 here is CASSLAGVAYEQYF. The CDR3 DNA reads TGTGCCAGCAGTCTAGCGGGGGTTGCCTACGAGCAGTACTTC.

Only a few counts were recorded for this clonotype. One end of the junction fails to match germline, which may point to a read error. The V and J genes are TRBV7-9 and TRBJ2-3; the D gene is possibly TRBD2 (6 bases). Germline CDR1 reads SEHNR; CDR2 reads FQNEAQ (reference sequence). The length of the CDR3 is 13 residues. The CDR3 nucleotides read TGTGCCGGCAGCCACGGGACTTCAGATACGCAGTATTTT. Translation: CAGSHGTSDTQYF.